The sequence of this T cell receptor beta chain was determined in a study of tumor-infiltrating lymphocytes in primary liver carcinoma. The study, taken as a whole, reports: About 8-25% of top clones, no more, were shared by all five regions.

The CDR3 loop spans 20 amino acids. Trimming took 2 bases from V and 4 from J; bases not matched to a gene: 24. CDR1 is GTSNPN and CDR2 is SVGIG in the germline V gene (reference sequence). This clonotype was observed at least ten times. What it recognizes is unknown. Investigators took RNA and DNA out together from about 20-30 mg of unsorted bulk tissue. From 500 ng of total RNA, TCR beta-specific cDNA was reverse-transcribed using a constant-region primer. Three nested multiplex PCR rounds, a slightly modified ARM-PCR method, built the TCR beta libraries. Researchers ran the first two PCR rounds for approximately 10 cycles each with TRBV1-TRBV30 forward primers and a C-beta reverse primer. TCRdb used MiXCR to reprocess the multiplex PCR reads, holding one entry per CDR3 protein. The sample has some 51,000 distinct CDR3 sequences; over 65% are singletons.

This sequence was found in a man aged 40-49 years with primary liver carcinoma and hepatitis B virus infection. Sequenced: liver tumor tissue from sampling region 3. The subset denotes: tumor region T3, left-lateral pole. The chain has TRBV30 and TRBJ2-3; TRBD2 agrees at 7 bases. The CDR3 bases are TGTGCCTGGAGTCCCCAACTGGGTAGCGGGTTGCCCGTTTCCCCAGATACGCAGTATTTT. Protein: CAWSPQLGSGLPVSPDTQYF. The whole variable domain, remainder taken from reference TRBV30 and TRBJ2-3, is SQTIHQWPATLVQPVGSPLSLECTVEGTSNPNLYWYRQAAGRGLQLLFYSVGIGQISSEVPQNLSASRPQDRQFILSSKKLLLSDSGFYLCAWSPQLGSGLPVSPDTQYFGPGTRLTVL.